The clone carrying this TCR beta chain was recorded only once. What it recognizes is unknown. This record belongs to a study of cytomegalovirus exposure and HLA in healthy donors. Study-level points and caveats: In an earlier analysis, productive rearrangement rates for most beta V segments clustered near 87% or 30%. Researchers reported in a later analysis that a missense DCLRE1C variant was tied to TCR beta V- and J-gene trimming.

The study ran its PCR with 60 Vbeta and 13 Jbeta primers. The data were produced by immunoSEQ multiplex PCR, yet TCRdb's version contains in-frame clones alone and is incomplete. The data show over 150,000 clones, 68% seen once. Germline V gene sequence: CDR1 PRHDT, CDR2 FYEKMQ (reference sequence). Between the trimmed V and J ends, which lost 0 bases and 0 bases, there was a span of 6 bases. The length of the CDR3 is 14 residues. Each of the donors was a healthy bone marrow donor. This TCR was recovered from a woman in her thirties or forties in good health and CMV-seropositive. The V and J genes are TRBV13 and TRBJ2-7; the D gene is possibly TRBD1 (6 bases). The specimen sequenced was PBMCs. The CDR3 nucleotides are TGTGCCAGCAGCTTAGGGGACAGCTCCTACGAGCAGTACTTC. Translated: CASSLGDSSYEQYF.